This T cell receptor beta chain was profiled in a study of cytomegalovirus exposure and HLA in healthy donors. PCR involved 60 Vbeta and 13 Jbeta primers. Assay used: immunoSEQ multiplex PCR; TCRdb lists only in-frame clones, some missing. The table lists around 250,000 clones, around 81% of them singletons, with 8% in the top ten. CDR1 and CDR2 (germline): SGHTA, FQGNSA. Trimming pared 3 bases from V and 2 bases from J, leaving 11 bases between. The CDR3 contains 14 residues. Input material: PBMCs. The sequence came from a woman aged 60-75 years in good health and CMV-seropositive. This chain connects TRBV7-2 to TRBJ2-7; D perhaps matches TRBD1 (5 bases). The CDR3 here is CASSLGLDPYEQYF. CDR3 nucleotide sequence: TGTGCCAGCAGCTTGGGGCTAGACCCCTACGAGCAGTACTTC. The full variable domain, completed using reference TRBV7-2 and TRBJ2-7, is GAGVSQSPSNKVTEKGKDVELRCDPISGHTALYWYRQSLGQGLEFLIYFQGNSAPDKSGLPSDRFSAERTGGSVSTLTIQRTQQEDSAVYLCASSLGLDPYEQYFGPGTRLTVT.